The rows below give T cell receptor beta chains drawn from one sample of a study of cytomegalovirus exposure and HLA in healthy donors. Clones were read by immunoSEQ multiplex PCR, and TCRdb kept only the in-frame ones, dropping some. The sample includes 95,000 to 110,000 clones, 81% of them seen just once. The sample taken for sequencing was PBMCs. The origin of the receptors is a man younger than 40 in good health and CMV-seronegative. CDR3s include the opening cysteine and the closing phenylalanine or tryptophan. The D gene is left open where the match is weak. Clone size appears in some rows only: once, few, many, or a class for an expanded clone.

d_call clone_size j_call v_call cdr3_aa cdr3_nt
- few TRBJ2-7 TRBV18 CASSPPGRVSEQYF TGTGCCAGCTCACCACCGGGCAGGGTCTCCGAGCAGTACTTC
TRBD2 - TRBJ2-1 TRBV13 CASSPPGGVYNEQFF TGTGCCAGCAGCCCTCCCGGGGGGGTTTACAATGAGCAGTTCTTC
TRBD1 - TRBJ1-2 TRBV7-9 CASSIRGDRGFYGYTF TGTGCCAGCAGCATACGCGGGGACAGGGGGTTCTATGGCTACACCTTC
- - TRBJ1-2 TRBV29-1 CSAETDWAGYTF TGCAGCGCTGAGACAGACTGGGCCGGGTACACCTTC
TRBD1 - TRBJ1-5 TRBV10-2 CASSEIDRAPQHF TGCGCCAGCAGTGAGATAGACAGGGCACCCCAGCATTTT
TRBD1 - TRBJ2-7 TRBV15 CATSAQTGEPYEQYF TGTGCCACCAGCGCACAGACAGGGGAGCCCTACGAGCAGTACTTC
- - TRBJ1-1 TRBV28 CASRRGITEAFF TGTGCCAGCAGGAGAGGAATCACTGAAGCTTTCTTT
TRBD1 - TRBJ1-1 TRBV10-1 CASRRTGGLNTEAFF TGCGCCAGCCGCCGGACAGGGGGCCTGAACACTGAAGCTTTCTTT
- few TRBJ2-2 TRBV6-5 CASSYQGRVIGELFF TGTGCCAGCAGTTACCAGGGCAGGGTCATCGGGGAGCTGTTTTTT
TRBD1 - TRBJ2-6 TRBV14 CASSGTAGANVLTF TGTGCCAGCAGCGGGACAGCCGGGGCCAACGTCCTGACTTTC
- - TRBJ1-4 TRBV10-2 CASSEGGQEFF TGCGCCAGCAGTGAAGGGGGTCAGGAGTTTTTT
- - TRBJ2-7 TRBV10-3 CAIRARTAIEQYF TGTGCCATCAGGGCTCGGACAGCGATCGAGCAGTACTTC
- - TRBJ2-3 TRBV11-2 CASSLGASGTDTQYF TGTGCCAGCAGCTTAGGGGCTAGCGGCACAGATACGCAGTATTTT
TRBD2 - TRBJ2-7 TRBV6-4 CASSPTSGAPYEQYF TGTGCCAGCAGTCCGACTAGCGGGGCTCCCTACGAGCAGTACTTC
- - TRBJ2-3 TRBV28 CASGHRTYQPVASTDTQYF TGTGCCAGCGGTCACAGGACATACCAGCCCGTCGCTAGCACAGATACGCAGTATTTT
- - TRBJ1-3 TRBV29-1 CSGGDSGNTIYF TGCAGCGGGGGGGACTCTGGAAACACCATATATTTT
- - TRBJ2-3 TRBV5-1 CASSLSSTDTQYF TGCGCCAGCAGCCTCTCTAGCACAGATACGCAGTATTTT
- - TRBJ1-5 TRBV2 CASNQWRLNQPQHF TGTGCCTCAAATCAGTGGCGGCTCAATCAGCCCCAGCATTTT
- few TRBJ1-1 TRBV6-5 CASSSRQDTEAFF TGTGCCAGCAGTTCGCGACAGGACACTGAAGCTTTCTTT
- - TRBJ2-7 TRBV4-1 CASSQVQVSYEQYF TGCGCCAGCAGCCAAGTCCAGGTCTCCTACGAGCAGTACTTC
TRBD1 - TRBJ2-2 TRBV7-7 CASSPGTVRTGELFF TGTGCTAGCAGCCCCGGGACAGTTCGTACCGGGGAGCTGTTTTTT
TRBD1 - TRBJ1-1 TRBV6-1 CASRGTGIMTFF TGTGCCAGCAGAGGGACAGGGATTATGACTTTCTTT
TRBD2 - TRBJ2-3 TRBV11-1 CASSHGRAGGPPSTDTQYF TGTGCCAGCAGCCACGGAAGGGCGGGAGGTCCACCTAGCACAGATACGCAGTATTTT
TRBD1 - TRBJ2-7 TRBV6-1 CASSDPDRGYEQYF TGTGCCAGCAGTGACCCGGACAGGGGCTACGAGCAGTACTTC
- - TRBJ2-5 TRBV15 CATSRDFGRQETQYF TGTGCCACCAGCAGAGATTTTGGGCGCCAAGAGACCCAGTACTTC